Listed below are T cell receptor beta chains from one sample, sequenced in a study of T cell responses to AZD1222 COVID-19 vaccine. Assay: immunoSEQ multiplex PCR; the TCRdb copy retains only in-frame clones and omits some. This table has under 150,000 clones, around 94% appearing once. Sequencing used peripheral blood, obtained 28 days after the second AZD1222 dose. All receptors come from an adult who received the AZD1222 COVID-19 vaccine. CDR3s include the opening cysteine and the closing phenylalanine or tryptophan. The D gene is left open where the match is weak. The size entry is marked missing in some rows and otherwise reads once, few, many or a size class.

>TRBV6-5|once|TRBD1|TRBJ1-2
TGTGCCAGCAGTTACACCGGACAGGGCCTCTATGGCTACACCTTC
CASSYTGQGLYGYTF
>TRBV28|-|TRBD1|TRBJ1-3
TGTGCCAGCAGTAAGCGGACAGGGGTCTTCTTTAACACCATATATTTT
CASSKRTGVFFNTIYF
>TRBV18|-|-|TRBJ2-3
TGTGCCAGCTCACCATACGTAGATACGCAGTATTTT
CASSPYVDTQYF
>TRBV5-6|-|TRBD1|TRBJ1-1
TGTGCCAGCAGCTCCCCAGGGGGCGCGGGGCCTTTCTTT
CASSSPGGAGPFF
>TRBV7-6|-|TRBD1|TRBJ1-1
TGTGCCAGCAGCCCGGGGACAGGGGGAAGGAACACTGAAGCTTTCTTT
CASSPGTGGRNTEAFF
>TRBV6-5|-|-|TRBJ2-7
TGTGCCAGCAAGTCGTTCCAGGCTGAGCAGTACTTC
CASKSFQAEQYF
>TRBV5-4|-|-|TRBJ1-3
TGTGCCAGCAGCTTGGATTGGGGTTCTGGAAACACCATATATTTT
CASSLDWGSGNTIYF
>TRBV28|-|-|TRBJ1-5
TGTGCCAGCAGTTTCCTCGGACGGGGGAGGTTCAATCAGCCCCAGCATTTT
CASSFLGRGRFNQPQHF
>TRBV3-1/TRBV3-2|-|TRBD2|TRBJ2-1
TGTGCCAGCAGCCGCCCGGGGCTAGCGGGGCACAATGAGCAGTTCTTC
CASSRPGLAGHNEQFF
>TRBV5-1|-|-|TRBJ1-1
TGCGCCAGCAGCTCCGTCGAAGTGAACACTGAAGCTTTCTTT
CASSSVEVNTEAFF
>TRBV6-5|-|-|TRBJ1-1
TGTGCCAGCACTACCCGACCGGGACACGAAGCTTTCTTT
CASTTRPGHEAFF
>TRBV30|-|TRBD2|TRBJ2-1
TGTGCCTGGAGTGTACCTAGCGGGAATCAGTTCTTC
CAWSVPSGNQFF
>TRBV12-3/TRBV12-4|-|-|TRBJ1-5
TGTGCCAGCAGTTTTTCCCACGATCAGCCCCAGCATTTT
CASSFSHDQPQHF
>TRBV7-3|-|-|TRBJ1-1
TGTGCCAGCAGCTTAGGGGAGTACACTGAAGCTTTCTTT
CASSLGEYTEAFF
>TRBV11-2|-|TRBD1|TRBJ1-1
TGTGCCAGCAGCCCGGAGAGGGGGACGACAGGGGGTCTGAACACTGAAGCTTTCTTT
CASSPERGTTGGLNTEAFF
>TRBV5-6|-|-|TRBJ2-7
TGTGCCAGCAGCCTCGGGGACATCCACTACGAGCAGTACTTC
CASSLGDIHYEQYF
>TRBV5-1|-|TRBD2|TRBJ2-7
TGCGCCAGCAGCTTCCGTTCCGGACTAGCGGGAGGGTACTACGAGCAGTACTTC
CASSFRSGLAGGYYEQYF
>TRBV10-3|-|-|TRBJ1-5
TGTGCCATCAGTGATCCGGCCCTGCCCGACAATCAGCCCCAGCATTTT
CAISDPALPDNQPQHF
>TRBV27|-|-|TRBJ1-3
TGTGCCAGCAGGGGAATTGCTGGAAACACCATATATTTT
CASRGIAGNTIYF
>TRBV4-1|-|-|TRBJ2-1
TGCGCCAGCAGCCAACGGGACTCAAGGAACTCTAACTCCTACAATGAGCAGTTCTTC
CASSQRDSRNSNSYNEQFF
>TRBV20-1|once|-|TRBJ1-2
TGCAGTGCTAGTCAGGGGAGAGATAACTATGGCTACACCTTC
CSASQGRDNYGYTF
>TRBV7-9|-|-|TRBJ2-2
TGTGCTATAGGGTTGGAAAACACCGGGGAGCTGTTTTTT
CAIGLENTGELFF
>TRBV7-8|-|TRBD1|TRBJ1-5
TGTGCCAGCAGCTTATGTTGTGGCGCCGGACAGGGGGTAATTCAGCCCCAGCATTTT
CASSLCCGAGQGVIQPQHF
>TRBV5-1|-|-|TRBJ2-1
TGCGCCAGCAGCGGAGGACAGACATACAATGAGCAGTTCTTC
CASSGGQTYNEQFF
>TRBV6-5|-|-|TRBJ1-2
TGTGCCAGCAGGCAGGGTGGAGGCTACACCTTC
CASRQGGGYTF
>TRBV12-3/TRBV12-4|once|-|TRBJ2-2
TGTGCCAGCAGTGGGGGGATCGGGGAGCTGTTTTTT
CASSGGIGELFF
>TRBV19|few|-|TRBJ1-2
TGTGCCAGTAGTATCATAGGAATTTCTAACTATGGCTACACCTTC
CASSIIGISNYGYTF
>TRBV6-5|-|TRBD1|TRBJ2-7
TGTGCCAGCAGTTACTCCCAGGGGGCTTCCTACGAGCAGTACTTC
CASSYSQGASYEQYF
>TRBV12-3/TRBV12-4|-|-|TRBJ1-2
TGTGCCAGCAGCCGCTCGGGGGGTGGCTACACCTTC
CASSRSGGGYTF
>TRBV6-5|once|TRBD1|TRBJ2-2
TGTGCCAGCAGTCCCCTACAGGGGCCCACCGGGGAGCTGTTTTTT
CASSPLQGPTGELFF
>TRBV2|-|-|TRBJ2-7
TGTGCCAGCAGTGATGCGGGGCTTACCTACGAGCAGTACTTC
CASSDAGLTYEQYF
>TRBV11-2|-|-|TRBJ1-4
TGTGCCAGCAGCCCCCAGAGAGGGCGTAATGAAAAACTGTTTTTT
CASSPQRGRNEKLFF
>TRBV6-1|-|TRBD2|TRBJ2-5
TGTGCCAGCAGTGTACGCCCGAGACTAGCGGGAGGGCGGGTGGAGACCCAGTACTTC
CASSVRPRLAGGRVETQYF
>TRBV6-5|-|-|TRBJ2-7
TGTGCCAGCAGTTACAGGAGCTCCTACGAGCAGTACTTC
CASSYRSSYEQYF
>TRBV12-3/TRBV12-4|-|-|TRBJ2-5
TGTGCCAGCAGCCGGGACTTCCTGACCCAGTACTTC
CASSRDFLTQYF
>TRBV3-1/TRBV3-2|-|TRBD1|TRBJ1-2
TGTGCCAGCAGCCGGCGGGACAGGGGAACAAAGGGCTACACCTTC
CASSRRDRGTKGYTF
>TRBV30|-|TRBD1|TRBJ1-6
TGTGCCTGGAGTGATACGACAGGGCCTTATAATTCACCCCTCCACTTT
CAWSDTTGPYNSPLHF
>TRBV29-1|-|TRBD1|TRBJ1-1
TGCAGCGTTCTTACTACCGGGACAGGGCACACTGAAGCTTTCTTT
CSVLTTGTGHTEAFF
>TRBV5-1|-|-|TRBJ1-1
TGCGCCAGCAGCGACCAACGGAACACTGAAGCTTTCTTT
CASSDQRNTEAFF
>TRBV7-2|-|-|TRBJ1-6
TGTGCCAGCAGCTTAGAGGCGGACGGATATTCACCCCTCCACTTT
CASSLEADGYSPLHF
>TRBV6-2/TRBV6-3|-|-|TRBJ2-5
TGTGCCAGCAGTAAATACAGGATGGAGACCCAGTACTTC
CASSKYRMETQYF
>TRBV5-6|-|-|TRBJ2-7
TGTGCCAGCAGCTTGCAGGTTTACGAGCAGTACTTC
CASSLQVYEQYF
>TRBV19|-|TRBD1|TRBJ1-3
TGTGCCAGTGGACAGGACCCCTCTGGAAACACCATATATTTT
CASGQDPSGNTIYF
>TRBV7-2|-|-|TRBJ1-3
TGTGCCAGCAGCTTAGACGACAGCCCAGGAAACACCATATATTTT
CASSLDDSPGNTIYF
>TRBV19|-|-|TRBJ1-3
TGTGCCAGTAGTGACGACTCTGGAAACACCATATATTTT
CASSDDSGNTIYF
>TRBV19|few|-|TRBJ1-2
TGTGCCAGTAACCCCACGAGTAACTATGGCTACACCTTC
CASNPTSNYGYTF
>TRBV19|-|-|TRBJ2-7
TGTGCCAGTAGTAACCACGGGGGCCGCGTAAGCGGAGGCGCTTACGAGCAGTACTTC
CASSNHGGRVSGGAYEQYF
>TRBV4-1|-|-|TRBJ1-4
TGCGCCAGCAGCCAAGATGTCTTCGGTAAAACTAATGAAAAACTGTTTTTT
CASSQDVFGKTNEKLFF
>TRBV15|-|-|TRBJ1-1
TGTGCCACCAGCAGAGGACAAGCCTCGAACACTGAAGCTTTCTTT
CATSRGQASNTEAFF
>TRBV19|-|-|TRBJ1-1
TGTGCCAGTAGTACCGGGACGGCTAACACTGAAGCTTTCTTT
CASSTGTANTEAFF
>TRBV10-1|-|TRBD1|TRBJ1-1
TGCGCCAGCAGTGTAGACAGGGTGAACACTGAAGCTTTCTTT
CASSVDRVNTEAFF
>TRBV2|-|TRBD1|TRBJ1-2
TGTGCCAGCAGTGAAAGCAGTCCCGGGACAGGGGCCTATGGCTACACCTTC
CASSESSPGTGAYGYTF
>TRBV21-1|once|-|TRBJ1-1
TGTGCCAGCAGGAGAGAGGACAGGGGAAACACTGAAGCTTTCTTT
CASRREDRGNTEAFF
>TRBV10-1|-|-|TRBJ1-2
TGCGCCAGCAGTGAACGGGGGGGTAACTATGGCTACACCTTC
CASSERGGNYGYTF
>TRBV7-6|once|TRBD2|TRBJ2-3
TGTGCCAGCAGCTTAGGACTAGCGGGCGCAGATACGCAGTATTTT
CASSLGLAGADTQYF
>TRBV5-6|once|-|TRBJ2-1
TGTGCCAGCAGCTTGCTCATCTGGCGGGGGCTACCCAATGAGCAGTTCTTC
CASSLLIWRGLPNEQFF
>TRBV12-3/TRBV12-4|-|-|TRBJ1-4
TGTGCCAGCAGTGCAGGGGTGGGCGAAAAACTGTTTTTT
CASSAGVGEKLFF
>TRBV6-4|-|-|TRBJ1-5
TGTGCCAGCAGTGACGGAGTGGGAGGTCAGCCCCAGCATTTT
CASSDGVGGQPQHF
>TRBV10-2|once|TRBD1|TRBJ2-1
TGCGCCAGCAGTGAGTTGGGGACAGGGGTTGATGAGCAGTTCTTC
CASSELGTGVDEQFF